This T cell receptor beta chain was recorded in a study of shared clonotypes between healthy human individuals. Germline-derived CDR1 and CDR2 are SGHNT and YYREEE (reference sequence). The CDR3 has 15 amino acids. The assay was immunoSEQ multiplex PCR, and TCRdb's table has in-frame clones only and misses some. This table holds hundreds of thousands of clones, roughly 80% found once. The gene calls are TRBV5-4 and TRBJ2-5; 9 bases match TRBD2. Matching the DNA end better, TRBJ2-7 makes the J call doubtful. The specimen was PBMCs. This sequence originates from a woman aged 40 to 50 in good health. Some clones in this sample may be carry-over from other donors' samples. DNA for the CDR3: TGTGCCAGCAGCCCCGGGACTAGCAGCTCCTACGAGCAGTACTTC. Translating it yields CASSPGTSSSYEQYF.